This entry concerns a single TCR beta chain. Donors were grouped by their self-reported clinical history. Source study methods: Counts of nucleated cells, estimated from reference gene primer amplification, were obtained. TCRdb's copy holds only in-frame clones and misses some; the assay was immunoSEQ multiplex PCR. The D gene and trimming were derived from the DNA, and the V and J assignments and clone size from that table. The table records about 270,000 clones, about 90% of them present only once. The CDR3 totals 15 residues. From germline, CDR1 is SQVTM and CDR2 ANQGSEA. Trimming removed 4 bases from V and 2 bases from J, with 18 bases in between. The data belong to a study of blood T cell repertoires in COVID-19. Study in general: Researchers got acute and convalescent COVID-19 samples from the United States, Italy and Spain.

The sequenced sample was PBMCs or T cells enriched from blood (not recorded which). This sequence originates from a young woman with acute COVID-19. The chain uses TRBV29-1 and TRBJ2-7, with a possible D match to TRBD2 (7 bases). CDR3 nucleotides: TGCAGCGTTGTAGAGCGGGGAGGGGGAACCTACGAGCAGTACTTC. Amino acid sequence: CSVVERGGGTYEQYF.